This TCR beta chain stems from a study of cytomegalovirus exposure and HLA in healthy donors. Regarding the study as a whole: A likely sequencing artifact accounted for one observed cluster of highly shared sequence variants. One variant, a missense change in DCLRE1C, was linked in a later analysis to TCR beta V- and J-gene trimming. A list of around 160 TCR beta chains associated with cytomegalovirus was given.

60 Vbeta and 13 Jbeta primers were used in PCR. Libraries were prepared by immunoSEQ multiplex PCR; TCRdb keeps only in-frame clonotypes and omits some of them. Counted here are roughly 100,000 clones, more than 65% occurring once; the ten biggest clones make up approximately 3%. Every donor was a healthy person donating bone marrow. V gave up 2 bases and J gave up 1 base, with 11 bases separating them. Germline-derived CDR1 and CDR2 are PRHDT and FYEKMQ (reference sequence). CDR3 length equals 15 residues. As concerns this clone: The antigen is not known.

The receptor was isolated from a man aged 30 to 45 in good health and CMV-seronegative. Sample: PBMCs. The chain carries TRBV13 and TRBJ1-1; D perhaps matches TRBD1 (6 bases). The CDR3 coding sequence is TGTGCCAGCAGCTTAAGATCGACAGGGAACACTGAAGCTTTCTTT. This sequence encodes CASSLRSTGNTEAFF.